The entry below gives a single T cell receptor beta chain sequence along with its context. The sample belongs to a study of blood T cell repertoires in COVID-19. Turning to the study itself: Spain, Italy and the United States supplied samples that represented acute and convalescent COVID-19.

Original methodology: How many nucleated cells were present was estimated from reference gene primer amplification. Clones were read by immunoSEQ multiplex PCR, and TCRdb kept only the in-frame ones, dropping some. D and trimming come from the DNA, and the V and J calls and clone size come from that table. This sample carries under 300,000 clones, around 90% of them seen once, and the ten largest clones take around 2.1%. This CDR3 is built from 18 residues. After removal of 1 base from V and 3 bases from J, the junction contained 12 bases not matched to a gene. Germline V gives CDR1 SGHNT, CDR2 YYREEE (reference sequence).

This clonotype was obtained from a man over 45 with acute or convalescent COVID-19. The sequenced sample consisted of peripheral blood. V and J are TRBV5-4 and TRBJ2-5, with 10 bases lining up with TRBD2. The DNA of the CDR3 is TGTGCCAGCAGCTTGTGGTTAGCGGGGGGATTGTCGGAAGAGACCCAGTACTTC. It translates to CASSLWLAGGLSEETQYF. Drawing the rest from reference TRBV5-4 and TRBJ2-5, the complete variable domain is ETGVTQSPTHLIKTRGQQVTLRCSSQSGHNTVSWYQQALGQGPQFIFQYYREEENGRGNFPPRFSGLQFPNYSSELNVNALELDDSALYLCASSLWLAGGLSEETQYFGPGTRLLVL.